The next 26 T cell receptor beta chains were all read from a single sample in a study of T-cell memory formation after mild COVID-19. From the 5' RACE reads, TCRdb called clonotypes with MiXCR, one entry per CDR3 protein. The sample includes a few hundred thousand distinct CDR3 sequences, about 17% of them seen just once. Sequences were obtained from PBMCs or a T cell subset sorted from them (not recorded which). All receptors come from a man younger than 35 who had mild COVID-19 (a few samples of this study predate the infection). Cell type and time point are not known.

In this sample, this clonotype turned up a few times. The rearrangement links TRBV5-1 to TRBJ1-4; TRBD1 agrees at 7 bases. CDR3 size: 15 residues. The V and J ends lost 6 bases and 5 bases, in that order; junction bases with no gene match: 10. The germline V gene has CDR1 SGHRS and CDR2 YFSETQ. The CDR3 region has the DNA TGCGCCAGCAACGATCCGGGACAGAAGAATGAAAAACTGTTTTTT. Protein: CASNDPGQKNEKLFF.

V gene TRBV5-1 combines with J gene TRBJ2-3; D unresolved. This CDR3 comprises 13 residues. Germline V gene data show CDR1 as SGHRS and CDR2 as YFSETQ. The germline V and J ends were trimmed by 0 bases and 6 bases, with 8 bases remaining between them. CDR3 sequence: CASSLGLRDTQYF. The CDR3 nucleotides are TGCGCCAGCAGCTTGGGTTTACGGGATACGCAGTATTTT.

The chain recombines TRBV29-1 with TRBJ2-1; TRBD2 matches at 13 bases. Germline V CDR1 and CDR2: SQVTM, ANQGSEA. Trimming at V came to 7 bases and at J to 5 bases, leaving 2 bases not matched to a gene. The CDR3 length is 13 residues. The CDR3 here is CSAGTSGDNEQFF. The CDR3 nucleotides are TGCAGCGCAGGGACTAGCGGGGACAATGAGCAGTTCTTC.

This chain uses TRBV12-3 or TRBV12-4 with TRBJ2-5; 12 nucleotides align to TRBD1. V was pared by 3 bases and J by 5 bases, with 4 bases of the junction left unmatched. The CDR3 covers 15 residues. CDR3 bases: TGTGCCAGCAGTTTCGGGACAGGGGGCGTGGAGACCCAGTACTTC. This encodes CASSFGTGGVETQYF.

The chain employs TRBV7-8 and TRBJ1-5, with D unclear. The CDR3 has 14 residues. Germline V lookup: CDR1 SGHVS, CDR2 FQNEAQ. The germline V and J ends were trimmed by 8 bases and 7 bases, with 18 bases remaining between them. CDR3 nucleotides: TGTGCCAGCGCCGGAGGGATTCTTAGGCAGCCCCAGCATTTT. Protein sequence: CASAGGILRQPQHF.

The V gene is TRBV7-9, the J gene TRBJ2-3; 8 bases line up with TRBD2. There are 16 residues in the CDR3. V trimming: 5 bases; J trimming: 1 base; junction bases outside the gene matches: 8. The germline V gene has CDR1 SEHNR and CDR2 FQNEAQ (reference sequence). The CDR3 DNA is TGTGCCAGCAGCCCCTCTCTGCGGGGGGGCACAGATACGCAGTATTTT. This codes for CASSPSLRGGTDTQYF.

This chain joins TRBV7-2 and TRBJ1-3; D is ambiguous. This CDR3 is built from 14 residues. Germline CDR1 is SGHTA and CDR2 is FQGNSA. V was trimmed by 3 bases and J by 1 base, leaving 7 bases between them. For the CDR3, the DNA is TGTGCCAGCAGCTTGGCAAAGTCTGGAAACACCATATATTTT. Amino acid sequence: CASSLAKSGNTIYF.

J is TRBJ2-3 and V is TRBV3-1, with D possibly TRBD2 on 6 matching bases. Trimming removed 2 bases at V and 0 bases at J, with 9 bases between. The CDR3 is 15 residues long. CDR1 and CDR2 from the germline V gene are LGHDT and YNNKEL (reference sequence). The CDR3 bases are TGTGCCAGCAGCCAATATGCGGGGAGCACAGATACGCAGTATTTT. This encodes CASSQYAGSTDTQYF.

This clonotype was counted between two and nine times. The chain employs TRBV7-2 and TRBJ1-1; TRBD1 aligns across 12 bases. The trim removed 5 bases at V and 5 bases at J, leaving 3 bases unmatched. This CDR3 comprises 14 residues. Germline values: CDR1 SGHTA, CDR2 FQGNSA. The CDR3 sequence is CASSVGQGATEAFF. CDR3 sequence (DNA): TGTGCCAGCAGCGTGGGACAGGGGGCTACTGAAGCTTTCTTT.

The chain recombines TRBV30 with TRBJ1-4; 10 bases align to TRBD1. V lost 2 bases, J lost 5 bases, and 2 bases stayed unmatched. The germline gives CDR1 GTSNPN, CDR2 SVGIG (reference sequence). CDR3 length: 14 residues. CDR3 DNA sequence: TGTGCCTGGAGTCGACAGGGGGCGAATGAAAAACTGTTTTTT. It yields the protein CAWSRQGANEKLFF.

The J gene is TRBJ1-1, the V gene TRBV19; 7 bases fit TRBD1. V lost 6 bases to trimming and J lost 4 bases; unmatched junction nucleotides: 5. The CDR3 consists of 13 residues. The V gene's germline CDR1 is LNHDA and CDR2 SQIVND (reference sequence). The CDR3 spells CASRTGLITEAFF. The CDR3 DNA reads as TGTGCCAGTAGGACAGGGTTAATCACTGAAGCTTTCTTT.

The table lists this clonotype with a few counts. J is TRBJ2-7 and V is TRBV5-4; TRBD1 agrees at 9 bases. Germline V gene sequence: CDR1 SGHNT, CDR2 YYREEE (reference sequence). CDR3 length equals 15 residues. The ends lost 2 bases at V and 3 bases at J; junction bases unmatched: 6. DNA of the CDR3: TGTGCCAGCAGCTTTTGGGACAGGGCGAACTACGAGCAGTACTTC. Translated: CASSFWDRANYEQYF.

The chain recombines TRBV5-6 with TRBJ2-2; possible D gene TRBD1, 5 bases. V lost 5 bases and J 0 bases, leaving 11 bases between the germline ends. Germline assignment: CDR1 SGHDT and CDR2 YYEEEE. This CDR3 spans 15 amino acids. The CDR3 sequence: CASSLQGANTGELFF. CDR3 sequence (DNA): TGTGCCAGCAGTCTCCAGGGTGCGAACACCGGGGAGCTGTTTTTT.

In its sample, this clonotype was seen a few times. This rearrangement joins TRBV29-1 to TRBJ2-3, with 11 bases matching TRBD1. V dropped 3 bases and J dropped 4; count of bases not matched to a gene: 12. This CDR3 region has 17 residues. Germline CDR1 and CDR2: SQVTM and ANQGSEA. CDR3 nucleotide sequence: TGCAGCGTTGACTACAGGGGGACAGGGGGACAGGCAGATACGCAGTATTTT. It yields the protein CSVDYRGTGGQADTQYF.

In this sample, this clonotype turned up many times. CDR3 nucleotides: TGCGCCAGCAGCCCGCAGGGGGCCAAGGGCGAGCAGTACTTC. Translating it yields CASSPQGAKGEQYF. J is TRBJ2-7 and V is TRBV4-3; 8 bases agree with TRBD1. Trimming cost V 4 bases and J 6 bases; bases outside gene matches: 8. Germline V gene sequence: CDR1 LGHNA, CDR2 YSLEER. The CDR3 has 14 residues.

The genes are TRBV12-3 or TRBV12-4 and TRBJ2-5, with 8 bases aligning to TRBD2. The CDR3 runs to 15 residues. With V trimmed by 4 bases and J by 5 bases, 9 bases remained unmatched. In nucleotides, the CDR3 is TGTGCCAGCAGTTCTCCAGCGGGGGCGGTGGAGACCCAGTACTTC. It specifies CASSSPAGAVETQYF.

This clonotype was detected a few times. The chain links TRBV29-1 to TRBJ1-1; possible D gene TRBD1, 6 bases. Germline CDR1 is SQVTM and CDR2 is ANQGSEA. The CDR3 runs 12 residues. V was trimmed by 6 bases and J by 6 bases, leaving 14 bases between them. The CDR3 is CSVQGGSAEAFF. Written as DNA, the CDR3 is TGCAGCGTGCAAGGGGGGAGCGCTGAAGCTTTCTTT.

This chain links TRBV7-2 with TRBJ1-3, with TRBD1 matching 10 bases. The CDR3 covers 14 residues. J gave up 7 bases and V 6 bases, and 6 bases lay outside the gene matches. Per germline, CDR1 SGHTA and CDR2 FQGNSA. The CDR3 sequence is CASRGTGVFNTIYF. Here the CDR3 DNA reads TGTGCCAGCAGAGGGACAGGGGTATTCAACACCATATATTTT. The full variable domain, in which reference TRBV7-2 and TRBJ1-3 provide the parts outside the CDR3, is GAGVSQSPSNKVTEKGKDVELRCDPISGHTALYWYRQSLGQGLEFLIYFQGNSAPDKSGLPSDRFSAERTGGSVSTLTIQRTQQEDSAVYLCASRGTGVFNTIYFGEGSWLTVV.

This clonotype was seen a handful of times. The chain is built from TRBV20-1 and TRBJ1-5, with unresolved D. Germline V lookup: CDR1 DFQATT, CDR2 SNEGSKA (reference sequence). The V end was cut by 3 bases, the J end by 5 bases, with 11 bases between. CDR3 size: 13 residues. CDR3 nucleotide sequence: TGCAGTGCTAGTAGCAGGAGTGATCAGCCCCAGCATTTT. It yields the protein CSASSRSDQPQHF.

CDR3 amino acids: CASSEGTAGPDQPQHF. The CDR3 coding sequence is TGTGCCAGCAGCGAGGGGACAGCTGGGCCAGATCAGCCCCAGCATTTT. The gene calls are TRBV7-2 and TRBJ1-5; 7 bases match TRBD1. Looked up from germline, CDR1 is SGHTA and CDR2 is FQGNSA. The CDR3 is 16 amino acids. V was clipped by 5 bases and J by 5 bases; unmatched bases: 12.

V usage is TRBV4-3 and J usage is TRBJ1-6; TRBD1 matches 7 bases. V shed 4 bases, J shed 9 bases, and the junction held 6 bases outside the gene matches. The germline gives CDR1 LGHNA, CDR2 YSLEER. This CDR3 region has 14 residues. CDR3 nucleotide sequence: TGCGCCAGCAGCCCACAGGGGTTGGGTTCACCCCTCCACTTT. Protein sequence: CASSPQGLGSPLHF.

The genes are TRBV9 and TRBJ2-1; D may be TRBD1 (5 bases). Trimming took 0 bases from V and 10 from J, leaving 17 bases between them. Germline values: CDR1 SGDLS, CDR2 YYNGEE. This CDR3 spans 15 amino acids. For the CDR3, the DNA is TGTGCCAGCAGCGTAGGACAGTTTGGGCAGGGCGAGCAGTTCTTC. This codes for CASSVGQFGQGEQFF.

This clonotype has a handful of counts. J is TRBJ2-5 and V is TRBV4-1; TRBD1 agrees at 7 bases. V lost 8 bases, J lost 2 bases, and 5 bases stayed unmatched. This CDR3 region has 13 residues. Germline CDR1 reads MGHRA; CDR2 reads YSYEKL. CDR3 protein: CASARGPQETQYF. DNA of the CDR3: TGCGCCAGCGCGAGGGGGCCGCAAGAGACCCAGTACTTC.

Written as DNA, the CDR3 is TGTGCCAGCAGTTTATGGGGTTCTGGGGAGACCCAGTACTTC. This codes for CASSLWGSGETQYF. The V call is TRBV12-3 or TRBV12-4, the J call TRBJ2-5; no clear D. The CDR3 consists of 14 residues. V dropped 2 bases and J dropped 5 bases, with 12 bases sitting between them.

This clonotype has just a few counts. The rearrangement joins TRBV11-2 to TRBJ1-1; TRBD1 is a possible D gene (5 bases). The CDR3 extends over 17 amino acids. Between the trimmed V and J ends, which lost 6 bases and 0 bases, there was a span of 20 bases. Germline values: CDR1 SGHAT, CDR2 FQNNGV. The CDR3 loop is CASRTSRLTVVNTEAFF. CDR3 coding DNA: TGTGCCAGCAGAACCAGTAGACTGACAGTGGTGAACACTGAAGCTTTCTTT.

This clonotype was detected only a few times. The chain has TRBV7-8 and TRBJ2-3, with D perhaps assigned TRBD1 or TRBD2 (5 bases each). Trimming pared 0 bases from V and 4 bases from J, leaving 17 bases between. The CDR3 loop spans 17 amino acids. The germline V gene has CDR1 SGHVS and CDR2 FQNEAQ. CDR3: CASSLARGQSPADTQYF. CDR3 sequence (DNA): TGTGCCAGCAGCTTAGCCCGGGGCCAGTCTCCCGCAGATACGCAGTATTTT.